This T cell receptor beta chain was captured in a study of shared clonotypes between healthy human individuals. The assay was run at deep level. The method was immunoSEQ multiplex PCR; TCRdb's version includes in-frame clones alone and lacks a portion of them. This sample yields about 2.4 million clones, of which 90% to 95% are seen a single time; about 0.34% belongs to the top ten. This CDR3 has 16 residues. Germline CDR1 reads MDHEN; CDR2 reads SYDVKM. V was cut by 6 bases and J by 0 bases, with 16 bases left in between. The chain recombines TRBV28 with TRBJ2-3; D uncertain. Sequenced input: naive CD4+ T cells from PBMCs. Subset given: CD45RA+ positively selected. This receptor was obtained from a man younger than 35 in good health. Some clones in this sample may be carry-over from other donors' samples. CDR3 nucleotide sequence: TGTGCCAGCAGCCCCTTGAGGAGACTGAGCACAGATACGCAGTATTTT. It is translated as CASSPLRRLSTDTQYF.